This TCR beta chain was sequenced in a study of tumor-infiltrating lymphocytes in primary liver carcinoma. Across the study: Cases comprised patients with primary liver carcinoma who received surgical resection.

Of note for this clonotype: Its specificity is unknown. The germline gene is not matched at one end of the junction; a read error may be the cause.

Both blood RNA, taken from unsorted whole blood, and germline DNA were extracted. Study-wide results and caveats: Tumor tissue displayed a significantly greater top-250-clone fraction than blood (p = 0.039).

This CDR3 region has 14 residues. Constant-region priming of around 530 ng total RNA yielded TCR beta cDNA. TCR beta libraries came from three nested multiplex PCR rounds using slightly modified ARM-PCR. It was with TRBV1-TRBV30 forward primers and a C-beta reverse primer that the first two PCR rounds were run, at around 11 cycles each. Each CDR3 protein is one row after TCRdb ran MiXCR on the multiplex PCR reads. The sample has 310,000 or so distinct CDR3 sequences, around 50% seen once. The chain links TRBV12-3 or TRBV12-4 to TRBJ1-1; D call uncertain. The specimen was peripheral blood. The TCR was taken from a woman aged 25 to 39 with primary liver carcinoma and hepatitis B virus infection. CDR3 bases: TGTGCCAGCACCCTCAGGCTTGGGAACACTGAAGCTTTTTTT. Amino acid sequence: CASTLRLGNTEAFF.